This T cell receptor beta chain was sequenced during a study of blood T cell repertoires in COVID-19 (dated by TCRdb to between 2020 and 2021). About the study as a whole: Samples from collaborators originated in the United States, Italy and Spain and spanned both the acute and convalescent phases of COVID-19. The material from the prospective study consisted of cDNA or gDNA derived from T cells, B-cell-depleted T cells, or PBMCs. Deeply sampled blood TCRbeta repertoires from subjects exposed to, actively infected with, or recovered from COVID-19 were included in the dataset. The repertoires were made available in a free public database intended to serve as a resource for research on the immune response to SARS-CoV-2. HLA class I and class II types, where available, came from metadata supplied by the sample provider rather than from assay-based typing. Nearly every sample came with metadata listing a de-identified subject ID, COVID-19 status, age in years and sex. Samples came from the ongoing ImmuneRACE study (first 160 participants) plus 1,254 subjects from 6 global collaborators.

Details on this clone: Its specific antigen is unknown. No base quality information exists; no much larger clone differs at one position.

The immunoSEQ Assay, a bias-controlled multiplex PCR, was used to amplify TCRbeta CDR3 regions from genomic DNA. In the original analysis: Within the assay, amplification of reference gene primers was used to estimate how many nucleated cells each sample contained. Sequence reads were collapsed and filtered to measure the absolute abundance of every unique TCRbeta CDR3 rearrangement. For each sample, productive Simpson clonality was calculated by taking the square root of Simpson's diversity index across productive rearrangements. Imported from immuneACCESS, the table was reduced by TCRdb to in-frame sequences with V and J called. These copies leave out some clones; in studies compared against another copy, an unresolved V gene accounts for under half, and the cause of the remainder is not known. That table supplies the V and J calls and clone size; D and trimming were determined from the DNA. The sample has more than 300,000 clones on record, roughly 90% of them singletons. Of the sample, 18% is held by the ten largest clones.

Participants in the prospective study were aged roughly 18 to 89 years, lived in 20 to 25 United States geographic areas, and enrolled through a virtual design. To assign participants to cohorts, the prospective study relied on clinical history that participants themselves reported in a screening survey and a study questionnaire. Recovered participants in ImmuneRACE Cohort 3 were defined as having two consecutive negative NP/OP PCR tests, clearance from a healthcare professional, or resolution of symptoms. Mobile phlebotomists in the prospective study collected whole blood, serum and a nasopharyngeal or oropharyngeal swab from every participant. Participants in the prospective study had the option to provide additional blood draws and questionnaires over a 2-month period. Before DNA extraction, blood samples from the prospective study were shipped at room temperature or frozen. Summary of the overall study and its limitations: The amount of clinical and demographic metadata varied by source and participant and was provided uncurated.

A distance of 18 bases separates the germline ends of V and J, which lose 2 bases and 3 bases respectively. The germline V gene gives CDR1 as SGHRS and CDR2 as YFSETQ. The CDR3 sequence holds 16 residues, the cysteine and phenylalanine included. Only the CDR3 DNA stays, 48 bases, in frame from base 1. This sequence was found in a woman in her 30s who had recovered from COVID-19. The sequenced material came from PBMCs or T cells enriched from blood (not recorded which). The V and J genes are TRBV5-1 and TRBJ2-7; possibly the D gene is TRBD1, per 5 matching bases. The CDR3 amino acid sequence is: CASSLRSTVRIYEQYF. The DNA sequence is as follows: TGCGCCAGCAGCTTAAGGTCGACAGTACGGATCTACGAGCAGTACTTC.